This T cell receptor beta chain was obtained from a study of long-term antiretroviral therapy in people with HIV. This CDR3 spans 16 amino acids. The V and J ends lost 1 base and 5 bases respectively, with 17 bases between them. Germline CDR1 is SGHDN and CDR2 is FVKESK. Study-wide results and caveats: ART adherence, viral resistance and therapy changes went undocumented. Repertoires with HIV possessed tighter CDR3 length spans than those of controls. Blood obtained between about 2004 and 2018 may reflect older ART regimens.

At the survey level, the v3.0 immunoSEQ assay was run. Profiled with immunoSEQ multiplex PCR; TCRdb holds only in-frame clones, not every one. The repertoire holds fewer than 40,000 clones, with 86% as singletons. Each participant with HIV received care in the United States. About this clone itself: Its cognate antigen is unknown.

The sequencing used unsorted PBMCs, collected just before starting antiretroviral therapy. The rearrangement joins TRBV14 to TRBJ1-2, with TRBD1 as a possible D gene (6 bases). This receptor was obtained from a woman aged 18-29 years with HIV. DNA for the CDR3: TGTGCCAGCAGCCAAGGGACTACTAGACAGGTGTATGGCTACACCTTC. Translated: CASSQGTTRQVYGYTF.